The text below deals with one T cell receptor (beta chain). CD8 cells regarded as naive lacked CD45RO, were positively chosen for CCR7, and omitted terminally differentiated effector memory CD45RA+ cells. The data originate from a study of shared clonotypes between healthy human individuals. Replicate PCRs run on sorted subsets employed 200 ng DNA, tens of thousands of T cell genomes. Here immunoSEQ multiplex PCR was the method, and the copy in TCRdb shows in-frame clones only, minus some. The sample records 630,000 or so clones, 98% being singletons. CDR1 MDHEN and CDR2 SYDVKM come from the germline V gene. The CDR3 totals 13 residues. V was clipped by 3 bases and J by 3 bases, with 9 bases between them.

The rearrangement uses TRBV28 and TRBJ2-7, with TRBD1 as a possible D gene (5 bases). This TCR was sampled from a man aged 25 to 40 in good health. The sequencing input was naive CD8+ T cells sorted from blood. The CDR3 loop is CASSLYGHYEQYF. The DNA of the CDR3 is TGTGCCAGCAGTTTGTACGGACACTACGAGCAGTACTTC.